This T cell receptor beta chain was identified in a study of blood T cell repertoires in COVID-19. The overall study: Acute and convalescent COVID-19 samples came from the United States, Italy and Spain. PBMCs, B-cell-depleted T cells, or T cells provided the cDNA or gDNA that made up the material.

This CDR3 is 14 amino acids long. V was trimmed by 6 bases and J by 4 bases, leaving 15 bases between them. CDR1 is MNHEY, CDR2 SVGAGI, per germline. Per the authors' pipeline: Reference gene primers were amplified, and this amplification served to estimate nucleated cell counts. Sequencing used immunoSEQ multiplex PCR; TCRdb keeps in-frame clones, though not all of them. For V, J and clone size, that table is used; D and trimming come from the DNA. The sample has approximately 99,000 clones, around 86% seen once; the top ten hold approximately 4.1%. The sequence was obtained from a woman in her sixties or seventies with acute or convalescent COVID-19. Sequenced: peripheral blood. This chain joins TRBV6-5 and TRBJ1-2, with D possibly being TRBD1 (5 bases). The CDR3 sequence: CASSVWGGGYGYTF. In DNA, the CDR3 is TGTGCCAGCAGCGTTTGGGGGGGTGGCTATGGCTACACCTTC.